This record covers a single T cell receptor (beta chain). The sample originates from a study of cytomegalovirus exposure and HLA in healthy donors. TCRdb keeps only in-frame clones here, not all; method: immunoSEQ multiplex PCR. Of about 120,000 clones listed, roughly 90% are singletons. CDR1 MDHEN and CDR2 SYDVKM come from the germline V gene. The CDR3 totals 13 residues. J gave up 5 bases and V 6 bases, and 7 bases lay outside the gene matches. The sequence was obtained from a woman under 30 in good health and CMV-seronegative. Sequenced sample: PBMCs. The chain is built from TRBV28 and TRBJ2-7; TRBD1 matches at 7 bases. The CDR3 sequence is CASRGTADHEQYF. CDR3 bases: TGTGCCAGCAGAGGGACAGCCGACCACGAGCAGTACTTC.